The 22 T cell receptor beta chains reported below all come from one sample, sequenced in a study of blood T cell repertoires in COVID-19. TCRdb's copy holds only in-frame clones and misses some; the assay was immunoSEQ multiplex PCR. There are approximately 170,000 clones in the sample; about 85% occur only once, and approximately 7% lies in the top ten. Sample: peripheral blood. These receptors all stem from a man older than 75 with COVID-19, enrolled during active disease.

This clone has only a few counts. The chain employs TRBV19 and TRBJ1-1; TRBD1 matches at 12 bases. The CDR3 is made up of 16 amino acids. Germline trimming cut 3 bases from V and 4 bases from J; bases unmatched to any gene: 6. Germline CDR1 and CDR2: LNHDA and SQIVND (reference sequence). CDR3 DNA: TGTGCCAGTAGTATTGGGACAGGGGGCGAGGTCACTGAAGCTTTCTTT. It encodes CASSIGTGGEVTEAFF. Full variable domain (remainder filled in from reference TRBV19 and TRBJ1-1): DGGITQSPKYLFRKEGQNVTLSCEQNLNHDAMYWYRQDPGQGLRLIYYSQIVNDFQKGDIAEGYSVSREKKESFPLTVTSAQKNPTAFYLCASSIGTGGEVTEAFFGQGTRLTVV.

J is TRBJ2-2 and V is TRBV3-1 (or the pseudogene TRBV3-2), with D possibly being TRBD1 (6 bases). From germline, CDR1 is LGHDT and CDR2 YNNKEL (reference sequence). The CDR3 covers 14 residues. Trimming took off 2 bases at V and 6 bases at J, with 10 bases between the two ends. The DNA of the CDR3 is TGTGCCAGCAGCCAAATGAGGGGGTCCGGGGAGCTGTTTTTT. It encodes CASSQMRGSGELFF.

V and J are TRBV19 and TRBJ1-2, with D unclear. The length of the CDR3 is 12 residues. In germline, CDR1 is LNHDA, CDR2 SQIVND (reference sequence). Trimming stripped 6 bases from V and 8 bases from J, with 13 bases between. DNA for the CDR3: TGTGCCAGTAGCGCCCTGGGCTCCGGCTACACCTTC. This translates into CASSALGSGYTF. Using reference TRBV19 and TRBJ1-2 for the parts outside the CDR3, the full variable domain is DGGITQSPKYLFRKEGQNVTLSCEQNLNHDAMYWYRQDPGQGLRLIYYSQIVNDFQKGDIAEGYSVSREKKESFPLTVTSAQKNPTAFYLCASSALGSGYTFGSGTRLTVV.

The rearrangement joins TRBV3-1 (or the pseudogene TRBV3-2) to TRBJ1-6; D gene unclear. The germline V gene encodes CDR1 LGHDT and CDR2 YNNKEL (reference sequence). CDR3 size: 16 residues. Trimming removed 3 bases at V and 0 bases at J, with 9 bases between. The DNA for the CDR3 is TGTGCCAGCAGCCAGGGAGGTAGCTCCTATAATTCACCCCTCCACTTT. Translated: CASSQGGSSYNSPLHF.

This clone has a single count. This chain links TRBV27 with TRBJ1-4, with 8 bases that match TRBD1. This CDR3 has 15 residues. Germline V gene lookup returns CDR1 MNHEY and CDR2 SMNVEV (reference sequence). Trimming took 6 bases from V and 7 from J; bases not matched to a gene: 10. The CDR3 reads CASRSDGQGGEKLFF. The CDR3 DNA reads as TGTGCCAGCAGATCCGACGGACAGGGCGGTGAAAAACTGTTTTTT. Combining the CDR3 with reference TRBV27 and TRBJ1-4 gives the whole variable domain EAQVTQNPRYLITVTGKKLTVTCSQNMNHEYMSWYRQDPGLGLRQIYYSMNVEVTDKGDVPEGYKVSRKEKRNFPLILESPSPNQTSLYFCASRSDGQGGEKLFFGSGTQLSVL.

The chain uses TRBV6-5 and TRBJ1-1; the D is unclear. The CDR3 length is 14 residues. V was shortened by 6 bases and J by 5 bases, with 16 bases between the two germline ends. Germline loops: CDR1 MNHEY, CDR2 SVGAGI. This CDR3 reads CASSTEERRTEAFF. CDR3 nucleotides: TGTGCCAGCAGCACGGAGGAGAGGAGGACTGAAGCTTTCTTT.

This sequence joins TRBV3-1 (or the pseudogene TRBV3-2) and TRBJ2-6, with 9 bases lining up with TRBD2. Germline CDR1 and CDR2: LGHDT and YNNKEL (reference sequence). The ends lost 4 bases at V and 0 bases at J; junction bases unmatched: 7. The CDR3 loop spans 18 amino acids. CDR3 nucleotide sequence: TGTGCCAGCAGCCCTCTAGCGGGGTCCTACTCTGGGGCCAACGTCCTGACTTTC. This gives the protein CASSPLAGSYSGANVLTF.

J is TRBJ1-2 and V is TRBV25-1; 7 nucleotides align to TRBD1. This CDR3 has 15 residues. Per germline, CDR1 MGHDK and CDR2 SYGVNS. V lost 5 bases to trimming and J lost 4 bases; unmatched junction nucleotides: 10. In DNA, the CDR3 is TGTGCCAGCAGTAGACAGGGAGGTCCTTTCTATGGCTACACCTTC. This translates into CASSRQGGPFYGYTF.

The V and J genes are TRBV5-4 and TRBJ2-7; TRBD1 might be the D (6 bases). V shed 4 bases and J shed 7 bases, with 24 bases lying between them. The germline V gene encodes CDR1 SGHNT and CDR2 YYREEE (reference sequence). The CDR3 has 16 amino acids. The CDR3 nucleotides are TGTGCCAGCAGCGACGGGCCTAAAACAGGGAAAGGAGAGCAGTACTTC. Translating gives CASSDGPKTGKGEQYF.

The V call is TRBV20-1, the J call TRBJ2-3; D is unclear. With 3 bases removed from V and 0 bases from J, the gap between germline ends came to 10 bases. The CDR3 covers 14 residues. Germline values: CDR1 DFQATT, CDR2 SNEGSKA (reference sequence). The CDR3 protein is CSASAPTSTDTQYF. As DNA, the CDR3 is TGCAGTGCTAGTGCGCCGACTAGCACAGATACGCAGTATTTT.

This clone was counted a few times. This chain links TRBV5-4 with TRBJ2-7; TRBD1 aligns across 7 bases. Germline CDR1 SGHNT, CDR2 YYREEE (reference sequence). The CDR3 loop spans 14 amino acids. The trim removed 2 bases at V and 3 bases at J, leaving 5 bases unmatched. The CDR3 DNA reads TGTGCCAGCAGCTTCGGGGCAGGGGGCTACGAGCAGTACTTC. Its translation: CASSFGAGGYEQYF. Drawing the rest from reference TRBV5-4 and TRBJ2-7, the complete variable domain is ETGVTQSPTHLIKTRGQQVTLRCSSQSGHNTVSWYQQALGQGPQFIFQYYREEENGRGNFPPRFSGLQFPNYSSELNVNALELDDSALYLCASSFGAGGYEQYFGPGTRLTVT.

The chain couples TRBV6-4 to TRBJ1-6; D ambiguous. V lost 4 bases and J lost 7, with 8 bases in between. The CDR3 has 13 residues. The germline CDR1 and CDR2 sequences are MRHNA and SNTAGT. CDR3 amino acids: CASSVEENSPLHF. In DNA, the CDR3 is TGTGCCAGCAGTGTCGAGGAAAATTCACCCCTCCACTTT.

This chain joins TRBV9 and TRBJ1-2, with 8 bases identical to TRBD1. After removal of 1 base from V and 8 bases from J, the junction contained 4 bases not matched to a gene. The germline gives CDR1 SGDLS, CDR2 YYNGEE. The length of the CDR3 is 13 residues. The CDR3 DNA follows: TGTGCCAGCAGCGTAACAGGGGGAGAGGGCTACACCTTC. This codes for CASSVTGGEGYTF.

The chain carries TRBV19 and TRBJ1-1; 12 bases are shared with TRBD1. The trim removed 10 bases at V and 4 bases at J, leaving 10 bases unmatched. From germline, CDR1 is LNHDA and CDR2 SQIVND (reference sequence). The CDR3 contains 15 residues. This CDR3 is CATQGQGARGTEAFF. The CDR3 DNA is TGTGCCACTCAGGGACAGGGGGCGCGGGGCACTGAAGCTTTCTTT.

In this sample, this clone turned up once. In DNA form, the CDR3 reads TGTGCCAGCAGCTCGGCGGCGTCCTACGAGCAGTACTTC. It is translated as CASSSAASYEQYF. The V gene is TRBV7-2, the J gene TRBJ2-7; unclear D gene. The germline V gene has CDR1 SGHTA and CDR2 FQGNSA. V lost 4 bases and J lost 1, with 8 bases in between. CDR3 length equals 13 residues.

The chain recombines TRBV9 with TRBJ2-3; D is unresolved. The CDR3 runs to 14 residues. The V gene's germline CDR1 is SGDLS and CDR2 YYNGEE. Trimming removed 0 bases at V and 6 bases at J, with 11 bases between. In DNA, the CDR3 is TGTGCCAGCAGCGTAGGTGTCCGCGATGATACGCAGTATTTT. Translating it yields CASSVGVRDDTQYF.

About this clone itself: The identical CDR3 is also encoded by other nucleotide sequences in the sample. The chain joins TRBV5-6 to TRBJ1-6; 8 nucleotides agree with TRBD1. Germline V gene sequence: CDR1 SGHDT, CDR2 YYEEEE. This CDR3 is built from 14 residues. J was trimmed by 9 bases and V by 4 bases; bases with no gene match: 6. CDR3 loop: CASSPGQGRSPLHF. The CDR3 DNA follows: TGTGCCAGCAGCCCTGGACAGGGACGTTCACCCCTCCACTTT.

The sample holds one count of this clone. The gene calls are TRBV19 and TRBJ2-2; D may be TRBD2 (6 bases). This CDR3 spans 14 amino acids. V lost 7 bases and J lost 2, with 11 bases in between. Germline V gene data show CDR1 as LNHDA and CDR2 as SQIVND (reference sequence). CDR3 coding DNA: TGTGCCAGTATGGTGCGGGGCAACACCGGGGAGCTGTTTTTT. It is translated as CASMVRGNTGELFF. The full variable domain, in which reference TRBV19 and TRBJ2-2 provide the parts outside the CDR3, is DGGITQSPKYLFRKEGQNVTLSCEQNLNHDAMYWYRQDPGQGLRLIYYSQIVNDFQKGDIAEGYSVSREKKESFPLTVTSAQKNPTAFYLCASMVRGNTGELFFGEGSRLTVL.

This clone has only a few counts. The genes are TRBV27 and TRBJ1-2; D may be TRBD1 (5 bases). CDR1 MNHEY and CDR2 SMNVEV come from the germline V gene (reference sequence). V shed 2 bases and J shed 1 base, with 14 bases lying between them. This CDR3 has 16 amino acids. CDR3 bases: TGTGCCAGCAGTTTACGCAGGGTTCCTCTTAACTATGGCTACACCTTC. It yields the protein CASSLRRVPLNYGYTF.

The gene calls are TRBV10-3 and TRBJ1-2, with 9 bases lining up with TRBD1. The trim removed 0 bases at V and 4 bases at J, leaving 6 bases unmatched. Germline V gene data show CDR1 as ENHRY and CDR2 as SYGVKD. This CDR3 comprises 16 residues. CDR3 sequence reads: CAISESLQGASYGYTF. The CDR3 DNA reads TGTGCCATCAGTGAGTCGTTACAGGGGGCTAGCTATGGCTACACCTTC.

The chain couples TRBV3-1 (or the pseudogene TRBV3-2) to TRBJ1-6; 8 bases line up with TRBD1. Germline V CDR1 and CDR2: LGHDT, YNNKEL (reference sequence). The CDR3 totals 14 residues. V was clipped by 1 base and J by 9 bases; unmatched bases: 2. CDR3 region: CASSQGQGLSPLHF. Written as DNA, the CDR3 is TGTGCCAGCAGCCAAGGACAGGGGCTTTCACCCCTCCACTTT.

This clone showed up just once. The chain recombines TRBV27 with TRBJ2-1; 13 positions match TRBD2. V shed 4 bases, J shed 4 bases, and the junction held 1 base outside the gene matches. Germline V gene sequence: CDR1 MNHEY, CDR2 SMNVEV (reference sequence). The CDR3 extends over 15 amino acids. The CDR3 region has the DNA TGTGCCAGCAGTTCGGGACTAGCGGGGTACAATGAGCAGTTCTTC. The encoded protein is CASSSGLAGYNEQFF.